This TCR beta chain was profiled in a study of blood T cell repertoires in COVID-19. Deletions cut 2 bases from V and 6 bases from J, with 10 bases between. The CDR3 has 13 amino acids. Germline CDR1 is SNHLY and CDR2 is FYNNEI. Original methodology: Estimation of nucleated cell counts relied on the amplification of reference gene primers. The repertoire was sequenced with immunoSEQ multiplex PCR; TCRdb's copy has only in-frame clones and lacks some. That table supplies the V and J calls and clone size; D and trimming were determined from the DNA. There are about 140,000 clones in the sample; approximately 84% occur only once, and 2.6% lies in the top ten.

Input material: peripheral blood. The receptor was isolated from a human donor with acute or convalescent COVID-19. The donor label of this sample is uncertain. The chain uses TRBV2 and TRBJ1-1; no firm D call. The CDR3 protein is CASSELPGSEAFF. CDR3 bases: TGTGCCAGCAGTGAACTTCCGGGTTCTGAAGCTTTCTTT. Using reference TRBV2 and TRBJ1-1 for the parts outside the CDR3, the full variable domain is EPEVTQTPSHQVTQMGQEVILRCVPISNHLYFYWYRQILGQKVEFLVSFYNNEISEKSEIFDDQFSVERPDGSNFTLKIRSTKLEDSAMYFCASSELPGSEAFFGQGTRLTVV.